This TCR beta chain was found in a study of T-cell memory formation after mild COVID-19. Study-wide background: Clusters were largely donor specific. Study-level results: Nothing confirmed that second-wave clones peaking on day 37 were specific for SARS-CoV-2.

V was trimmed by 1 base and J by 7 bases, leaving 10 bases between them. The CDR3 contains 13 residues. This clonotype turned up a few times. The target antigen is unknown. MiXCR, applied by TCRdb to the 5' RACE reads, yields one record per CDR3 protein. The table records about 140,000 distinct CDR3 sequences, roughly 21% of them present only once. Specimen: PBMCs or a T cell subset sorted from them (not recorded which). The chain employs TRBV12-3 or TRBV12-4 and TRBJ1-1, with D unclear. The TCR sequence derives from an adult woman who had mild COVID-19 (a few samples of this study predate the infection). Cell type and time point are not known. The CDR3 reads CASSLVRAGEAFF. In DNA form, the CDR3 reads TGTGCCAGCAGTTTAGTCAGAGCGGGTGAAGCTTTCTTT.